This T cell receptor beta chain comes out of a study of response to subunit inactivated influenza vaccine. TCRdb re-analysed the RT-PCR reads in MiXCR, keeping a single row per CDR3 protein. The profile shows some 640,000 distinct CDR3 sequences, over 11% of them singletons. Findings and limits, study-wide: Seasonal influenza vaccination, on each occasion, was suggested by the authors to recruit few new T cells.

Germline CDR1 SGHVS, CDR2 FQNEAQ. Trimming stripped 3 bases from V and 5 bases from J, with 7 bases between. CDR3 length: 12 residues. About this clonotype: The antigen remains undetermined.

This specimen consisted of PBMCs from blood, obtained 14 to 15 days before vaccination. This TCR came from a man aged 50-59 years who received an inactivated influenza vaccine. The chain has TRBV7-8 and TRBJ1-1; D remains ambiguous. The CDR3 loop reads CASSLRPTEAFF. In DNA form, the CDR3 reads TGTGCCAGCAGCTTGCGACCGACTGAAGCTTTCTTT. Looking up the rest from reference TRBV7-8 and TRBJ1-1 gives the full variable domain: GAGVSQSPRYKVAKRGQDVALRCDPISGHVSLFWYQQALGQGPEFLTYFQNEAQLDKSGLPSDRFFAERPEGSVSTLKIQRTQQEDSAVYLCASSLRPTEAFFGQGTRLTVV.